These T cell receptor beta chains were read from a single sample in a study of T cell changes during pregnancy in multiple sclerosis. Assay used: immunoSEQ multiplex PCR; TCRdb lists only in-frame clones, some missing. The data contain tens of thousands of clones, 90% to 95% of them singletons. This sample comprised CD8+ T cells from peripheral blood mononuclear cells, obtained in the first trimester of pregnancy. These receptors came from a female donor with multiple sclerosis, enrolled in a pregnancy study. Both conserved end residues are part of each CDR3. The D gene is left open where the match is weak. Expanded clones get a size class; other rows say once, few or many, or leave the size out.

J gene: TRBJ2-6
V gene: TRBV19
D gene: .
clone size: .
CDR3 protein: CASSGANVLTF
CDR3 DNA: TGTGCCAGTTCTGGGGCCAACGTTCTGACTTTC

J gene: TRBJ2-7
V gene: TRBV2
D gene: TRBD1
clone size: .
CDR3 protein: CASGQGTYEQYF
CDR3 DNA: TGTGCCAGCGGACAGGGGACCTACGAGCAGTACTTC

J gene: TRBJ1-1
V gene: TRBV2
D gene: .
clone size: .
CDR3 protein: CASSEAADILNTEAFF
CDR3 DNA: TGTGCCAGCAGTGAAGCGGCCGACATTCTGAACACTGAAGCTTTCTTT

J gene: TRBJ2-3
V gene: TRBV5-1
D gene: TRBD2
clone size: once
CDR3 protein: CASSTSGVTIDTQYF
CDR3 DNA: TGCGCCAGCAGCACTAGCGGGGTAACAATTGATACGCAGTATTTT

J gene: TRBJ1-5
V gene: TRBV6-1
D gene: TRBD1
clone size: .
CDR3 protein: CASSPDRSNQPQHF
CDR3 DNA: TGTGCCAGCAGTCCGGACAGGAGCAATCAGCCCCAGCATTTT

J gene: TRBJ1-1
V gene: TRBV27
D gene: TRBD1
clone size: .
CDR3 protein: CASSSADRGAEAFF
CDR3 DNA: TGTGCCAGCAGTTCCGCGGACAGGGGTGCTGAAGCTTTCTTT

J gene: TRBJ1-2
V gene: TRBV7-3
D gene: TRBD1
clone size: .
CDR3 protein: CASSLTGGEGYTF
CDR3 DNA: TGTGCCAGCAGCTTGACAGGGGGCGAAGGCTACACCTTC

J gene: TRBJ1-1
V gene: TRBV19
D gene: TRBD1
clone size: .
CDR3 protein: CASSLLSGGLLNTEAFF
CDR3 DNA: TGTGCCAGTAGCCTACTGTCAGGGGGCCTGTTGAACACTGAAGCTTTCTTT

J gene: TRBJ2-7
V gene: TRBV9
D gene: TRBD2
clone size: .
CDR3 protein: CASSVGSGGAHEQYF
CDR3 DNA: TGTGCCAGCAGCGTAGGTAGCGGGGGGGCCCACGAGCAGTACTTC

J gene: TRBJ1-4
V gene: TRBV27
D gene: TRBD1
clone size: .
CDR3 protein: CASSLVRGNEKLFF
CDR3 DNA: TGTGCCAGCAGTTTAGTCAGGGGGAATGAAAAACTGTTTTTT

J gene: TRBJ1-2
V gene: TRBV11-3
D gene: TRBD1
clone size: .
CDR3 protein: CASSLDPDLHRGFNYGYTF
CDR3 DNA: TGTGCCAGCAGCTTAGATCCCGACCTCCACAGGGGATTTAACTATGGCTACACCTTC

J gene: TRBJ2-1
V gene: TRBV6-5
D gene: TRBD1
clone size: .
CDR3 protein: CASSVSGTGSNEQFF
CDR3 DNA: TGTGCCAGCAGTGTCTCCGGGACAGGGTCCAATGAGCAGTTCTTC

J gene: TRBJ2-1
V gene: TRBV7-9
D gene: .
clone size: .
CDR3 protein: CASSFLNEQFF
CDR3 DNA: TGTGCCAGCAGCTTTCTCAATGAGCAGTTCTTC

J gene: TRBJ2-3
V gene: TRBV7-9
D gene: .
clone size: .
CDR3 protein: CASSGGGARTDTQYF
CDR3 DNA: TGTGCCAGCAGCGGAGGGGGCGCCCGGACAGATACGCAGTATTTT

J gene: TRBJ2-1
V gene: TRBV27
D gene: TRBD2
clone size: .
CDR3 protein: CASSLSAGTRHEQFF
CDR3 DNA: TGTGCCAGCAGTTTATCAGCCGGGACTAGGCATGAGCAGTTCTTC

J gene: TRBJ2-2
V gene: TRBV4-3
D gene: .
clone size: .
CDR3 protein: CASSQDPGGIGGELFF
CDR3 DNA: TGCGCCAGCAGCCAAGATCCCGGAGGGATCGGCGGGGAGCTGTTTTTT

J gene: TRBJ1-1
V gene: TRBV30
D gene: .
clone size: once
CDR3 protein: CAWISFSEAFF
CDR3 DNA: TGTGCCTGGATCTCTTTTTCTGAAGCTTTCTTT

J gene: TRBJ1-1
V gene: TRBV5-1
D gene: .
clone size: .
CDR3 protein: CASSLQDWAMNTEAFF
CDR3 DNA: TGCGCCAGCAGTCTGCAAGATTGGGCCATGAACACTGAAGCTTTCTTT

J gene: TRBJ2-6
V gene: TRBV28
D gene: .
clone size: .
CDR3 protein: CASSSRILGRSGANVLTF
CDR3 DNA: TGTGCCAGCAGCTCCCGGATACTTGGGCGTTCTGGGGCCAACGTCCTGACTTTC

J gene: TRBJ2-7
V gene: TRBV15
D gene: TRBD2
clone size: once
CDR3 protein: CATSRDTLAVPYEQYF
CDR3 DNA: TGTGCCACCAGCAGAGATACCCTAGCGGTGCCCTACGAGCAGTACTTC

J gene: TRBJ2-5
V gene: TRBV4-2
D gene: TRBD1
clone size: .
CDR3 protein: CASSQVDRGTEETQYF
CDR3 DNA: TGTGCCAGCAGCCAAGTGGACAGGGGGACCGAGGAGACCCAGTACTTC

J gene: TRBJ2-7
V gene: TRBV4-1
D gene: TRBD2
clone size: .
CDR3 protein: CASSGLAGDSYEQYF
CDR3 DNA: TGCGCCAGCAGCGGGCTAGCGGGGGACTCCTACGAGCAGTACTTC

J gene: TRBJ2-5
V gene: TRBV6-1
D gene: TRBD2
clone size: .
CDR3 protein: CASSEEWIRTSGYQETQYF
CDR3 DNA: TGTGCCAGCAGTGAAGAATGGATAAGAACTAGCGGGTACCAAGAGACCCAGTACTTC

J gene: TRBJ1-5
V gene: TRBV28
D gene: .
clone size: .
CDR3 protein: CASSFEGVSNQPQHF
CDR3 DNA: TGTGCCAGCAGTTTTGAGGGGGTAAGCAATCAGCCCCAGCATTTT

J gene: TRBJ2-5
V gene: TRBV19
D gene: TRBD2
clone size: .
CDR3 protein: CASRAIAGGQETQYF
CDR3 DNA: TGTGCCAGTAGGGCGATAGCGGGAGGTCAAGAGACCCAGTACTTC

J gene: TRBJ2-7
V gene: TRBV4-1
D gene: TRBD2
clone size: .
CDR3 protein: CASSQDHQRGDYEQYF
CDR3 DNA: TGCGCCAGCAGCCAAGATCATCAGCGGGGAGACTACGAGCAGTACTTC

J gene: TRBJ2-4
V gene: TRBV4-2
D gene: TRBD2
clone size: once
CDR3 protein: CASSQWTSGDTKNIQYF
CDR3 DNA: TGTGCCAGCAGCCAGTGGACTAGCGGGGACACCAAAAACATTCAGTACTTC

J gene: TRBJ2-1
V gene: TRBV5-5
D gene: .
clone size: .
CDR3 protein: CASSLGRVNNEQFF
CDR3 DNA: TGTGCCAGCAGCTTGGGACGGGTAAACAATGAGCAGTTCTTC

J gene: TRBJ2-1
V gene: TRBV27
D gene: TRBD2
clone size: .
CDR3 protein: CASSGLGTSGGGGSYNEQFF
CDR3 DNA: TGTGCCAGCAGTGGCCTTGGGACTAGCGGAGGAGGGGGGTCCTACAATGAGCAGTTCTTC

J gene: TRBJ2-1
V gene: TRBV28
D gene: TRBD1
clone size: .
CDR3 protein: CASNPSDRVTDEQFF
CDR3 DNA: TGTGCCAGCAACCCCTCGGACAGGGTAACCGATGAGCAGTTCTTC

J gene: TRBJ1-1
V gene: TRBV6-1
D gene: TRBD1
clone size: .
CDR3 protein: CASSGGQGVAEAFF
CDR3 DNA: TGTGCCAGCAGTGGAGGACAGGGTGTGGCGGAAGCTTTCTTT

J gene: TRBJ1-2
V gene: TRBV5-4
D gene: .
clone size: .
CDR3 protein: CASSFLRENYGYTF
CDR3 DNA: TGTGCCAGCAGCTTCCTACGGGAAAACTATGGCTACACCTTC

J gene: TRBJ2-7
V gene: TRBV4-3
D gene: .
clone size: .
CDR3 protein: CASSQSMTPLYEQYF
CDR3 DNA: TGCGCCAGCAGCCAATCTATGACACCACTCTACGAGCAGTACTTC

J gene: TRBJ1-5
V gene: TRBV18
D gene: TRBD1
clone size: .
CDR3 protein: CASSPYDRAGQPQHF
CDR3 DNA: TGTGCCAGCTCACCTTATGACAGGGCAGGTCAGCCCCAGCATTTT

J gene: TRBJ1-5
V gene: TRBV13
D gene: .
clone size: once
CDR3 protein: CASSLAGMGQPQHF
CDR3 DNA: TGTGCCAGCAGCTTAGCAGGGATGGGACAGCCCCAGCATTTT

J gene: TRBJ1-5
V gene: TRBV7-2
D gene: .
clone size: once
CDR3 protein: CASSLSTFSNQPQHF
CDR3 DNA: TGTGCCAGCAGCCTCTCGACATTTAGCAATCAGCCCCAGCATTTT

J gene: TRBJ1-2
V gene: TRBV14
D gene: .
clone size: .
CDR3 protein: CASSRAQGNYGYTF
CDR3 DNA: TGTGCCAGCAGCCGCGCCCAGGGGAACTATGGCTACACCTTC

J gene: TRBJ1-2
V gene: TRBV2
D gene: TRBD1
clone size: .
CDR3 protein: CARRGQGDYGYTF
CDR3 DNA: TGTGCCAGACGGGGGCAGGGGGACTATGGCTACACCTTC

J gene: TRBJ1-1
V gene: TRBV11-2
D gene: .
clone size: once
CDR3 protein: CASSLGSGANTEAFF
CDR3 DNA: TGTGCCAGCAGCTTAGGTTCGGGTGCGAACACTGAAGCTTTCTTT

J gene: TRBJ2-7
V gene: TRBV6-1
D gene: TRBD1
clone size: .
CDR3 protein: CASSEDLGTGSHEQYF
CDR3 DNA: TGTGCCAGCAGTGAAGATCTAGGGACAGGGTCCCACGAGCAGTACTTC

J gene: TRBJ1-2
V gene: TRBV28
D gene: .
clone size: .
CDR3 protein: CASSPLNYGYTF
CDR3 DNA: TGTGCCAGCAGCCCTCTTAACTATGGCTACACCTTC

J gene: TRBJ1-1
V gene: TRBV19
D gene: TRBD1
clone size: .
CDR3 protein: CASSIFWGSEGAMNTEAFF
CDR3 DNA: TGTGCCAGTAGTATATTCTGGGGGTCGGAGGGGGCGATGAACACTGAAGCTTTCTTT

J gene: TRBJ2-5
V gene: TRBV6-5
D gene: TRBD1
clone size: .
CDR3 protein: CASSKTGGFGETQYF
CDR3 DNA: TGTGCCAGCAGTAAGACAGGGGGATTTGGGGAGACCCAGTACTTC

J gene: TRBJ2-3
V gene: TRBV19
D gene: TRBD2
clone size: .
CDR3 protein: CASSAQPGLAGDTQYF
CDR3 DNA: TGTGCCAGTAGTGCGCAACCGGGACTAGCGGGAGATACGCAGTATTTT

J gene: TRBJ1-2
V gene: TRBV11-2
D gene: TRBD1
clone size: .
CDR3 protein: CASSLLRDRVFGYTF
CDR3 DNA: TGTGCCAGCAGCCTACTCCGGGACAGGGTGTTTGGCTACACCTTC

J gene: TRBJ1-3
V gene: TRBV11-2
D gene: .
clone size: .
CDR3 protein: CASSLVGGQGERSGNTIYF
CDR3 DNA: TGTGCCAGCAGCTTAGTCGGAGGGCAGGGTGAACGCTCTGGAAACACCATATATTTT

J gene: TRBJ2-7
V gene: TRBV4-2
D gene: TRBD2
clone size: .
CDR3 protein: CASSQDLASGSDEQYF
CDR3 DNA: TGTGCCAGCAGCCAAGATTTGGCTAGCGGGAGCGACGAGCAGTACTTC